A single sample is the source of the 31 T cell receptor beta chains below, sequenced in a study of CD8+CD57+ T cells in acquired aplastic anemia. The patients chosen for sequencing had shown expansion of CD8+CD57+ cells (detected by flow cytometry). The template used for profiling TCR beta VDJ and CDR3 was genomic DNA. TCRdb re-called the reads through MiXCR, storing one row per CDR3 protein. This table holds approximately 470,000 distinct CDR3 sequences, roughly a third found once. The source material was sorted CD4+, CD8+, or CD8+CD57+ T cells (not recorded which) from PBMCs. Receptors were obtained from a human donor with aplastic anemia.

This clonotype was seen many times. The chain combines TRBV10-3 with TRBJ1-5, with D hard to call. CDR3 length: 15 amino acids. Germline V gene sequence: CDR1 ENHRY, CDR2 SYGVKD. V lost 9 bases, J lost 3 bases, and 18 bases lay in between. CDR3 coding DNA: TGTGCCATTAGGTGGTACCCCGCCTTCAATCAGCCCCAGCATTTT. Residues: CAIRWYPAFNQPQHF.

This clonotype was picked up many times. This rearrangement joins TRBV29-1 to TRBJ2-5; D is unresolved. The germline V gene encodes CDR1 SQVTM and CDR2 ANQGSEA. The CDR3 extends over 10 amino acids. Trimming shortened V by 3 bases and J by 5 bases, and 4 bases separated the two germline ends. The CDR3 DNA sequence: TGCAGCGTTGATCGCGAGACCCAGTACTTC. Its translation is CSVDRETQYF.

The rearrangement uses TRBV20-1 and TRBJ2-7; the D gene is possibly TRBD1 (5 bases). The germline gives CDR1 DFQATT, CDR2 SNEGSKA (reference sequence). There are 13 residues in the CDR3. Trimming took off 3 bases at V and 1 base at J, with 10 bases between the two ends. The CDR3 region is CSASTGPSYEQYF. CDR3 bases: TGCAGTGCTAGTACAGGACCATCCTACGAGCAGTACTTC.

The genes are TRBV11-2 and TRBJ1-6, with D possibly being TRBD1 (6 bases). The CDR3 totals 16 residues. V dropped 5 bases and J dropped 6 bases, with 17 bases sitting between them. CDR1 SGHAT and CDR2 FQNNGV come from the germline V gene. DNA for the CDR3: TGTGCCAGCAGCCAAATAGGACAGAAGCTTAATTCACCCCTCCACTTT. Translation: CASSQIGQKLNSPLHF.

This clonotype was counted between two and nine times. The CDR3 here is CASTKLAAGQGDEQFF. CDR3 sequence (DNA): TGTGCCAGCACCAAACTAGCGGCGGGACAGGGGGATGAGCAGTTCTTC. The V and J genes are TRBV2 and TRBJ2-1; 11 bases line up with TRBD1. The CDR3 totals 16 residues. J was trimmed by 8 bases and V by 7 bases; bases with no gene match: 13. Germline CDR1 and CDR2: SNHLY and FYNNEI.

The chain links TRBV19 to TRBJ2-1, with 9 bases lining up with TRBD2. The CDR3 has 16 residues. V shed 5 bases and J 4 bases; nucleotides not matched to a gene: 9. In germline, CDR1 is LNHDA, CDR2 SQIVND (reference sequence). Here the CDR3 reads CASSVPTGLAYNEQFF. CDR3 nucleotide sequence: TGTGCCAGTAGTGTACCCACTGGACTAGCGTACAATGAGCAGTTCTTC.

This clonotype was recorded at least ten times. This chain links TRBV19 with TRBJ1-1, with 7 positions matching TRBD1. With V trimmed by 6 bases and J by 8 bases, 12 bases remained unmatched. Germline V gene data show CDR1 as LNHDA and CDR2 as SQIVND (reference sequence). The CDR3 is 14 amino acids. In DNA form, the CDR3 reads TGTGCCAGTAGATCATCGGGACAGACAATCGAAGCTTTCTTT. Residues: CASRSSGQTIEAFF. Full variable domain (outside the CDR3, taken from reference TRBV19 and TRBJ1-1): DGGITQSPKYLFRKEGQNVTLSCEQNLNHDAMYWYRQDPGQGLRLIYYSQIVNDFQKGDIAEGYSVSREKKESFPLTVTSAQKNPTAFYLCASRSSGQTIEAFFGQGTRLTVV.

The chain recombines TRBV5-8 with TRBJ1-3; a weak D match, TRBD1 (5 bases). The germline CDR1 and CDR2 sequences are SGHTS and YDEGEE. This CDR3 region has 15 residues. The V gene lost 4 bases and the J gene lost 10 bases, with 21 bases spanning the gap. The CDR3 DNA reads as TGTGCCAGCAGCGCCGGGACCTTGCCCCCCTGGACCATATATTTT. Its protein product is CASSAGTLPPWTIYF.

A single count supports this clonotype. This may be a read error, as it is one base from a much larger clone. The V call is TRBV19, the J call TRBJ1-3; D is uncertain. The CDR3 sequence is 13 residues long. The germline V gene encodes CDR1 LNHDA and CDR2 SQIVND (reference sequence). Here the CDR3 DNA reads TGTGCCAGTAGTATAGTATCTGGAAACACCACATATTTT. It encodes CASSIVSGNTTYF.

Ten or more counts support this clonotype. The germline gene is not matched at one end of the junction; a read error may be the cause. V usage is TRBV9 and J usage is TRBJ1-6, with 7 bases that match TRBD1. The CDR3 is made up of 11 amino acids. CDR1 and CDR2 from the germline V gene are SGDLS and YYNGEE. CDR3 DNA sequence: TGTGCCAGCAGCGTACTGAGGGGGCGCTGGTTT. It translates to CASSVLRGRWF. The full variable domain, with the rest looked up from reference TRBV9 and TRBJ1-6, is DSGVTQTPKHLITATGQRVTLRCSPRSGDLSVYWYQQSLDQGLQFLIQYYNGEERAKGNILERFSAQQFPDLHSELNLSSLELGDSALYFCASSVLRGRWFGNGTRLTVT.

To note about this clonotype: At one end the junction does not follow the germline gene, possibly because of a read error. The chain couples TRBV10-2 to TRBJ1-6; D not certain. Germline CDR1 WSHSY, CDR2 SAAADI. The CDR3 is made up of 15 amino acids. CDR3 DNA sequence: TGTGCCAGCAGCGAAAGCGGGTCTCGATTTTCACCCCTCCACTTT. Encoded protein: CASSESGSRFSPLHF.

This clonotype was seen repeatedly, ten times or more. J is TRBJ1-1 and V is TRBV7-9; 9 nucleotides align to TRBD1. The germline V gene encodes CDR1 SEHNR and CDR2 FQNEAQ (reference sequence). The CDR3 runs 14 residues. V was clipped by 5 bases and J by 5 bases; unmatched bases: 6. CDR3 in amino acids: CASSPLGTGTEAFF. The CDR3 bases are TGTGCCAGCAGCCCCCTCGGGACAGGGACTGAAGCTTTCTTT.

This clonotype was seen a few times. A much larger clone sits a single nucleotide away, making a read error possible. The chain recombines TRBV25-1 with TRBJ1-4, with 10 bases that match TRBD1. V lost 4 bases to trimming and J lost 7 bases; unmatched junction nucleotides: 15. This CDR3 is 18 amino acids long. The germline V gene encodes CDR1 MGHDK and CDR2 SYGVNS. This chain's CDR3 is CASSASAGTGDSSEKLFF. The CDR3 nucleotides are TGTGCCAGCAGTGCGTCAGCCGGGACAGGGGATTCCAGTGAAAAACTGTTTTTT.

CDR3 in DNA: TGTGCCAGCAGTTTAAGAGCGGGAGGGGATACGCAGTATTTT. This translates into CASSLRAGGDTQYF. This chain connects TRBV6-5 to TRBJ2-3; 10 bases map to TRBD2. Germline-derived CDR1 and CDR2 are MNHEY and SVGAGI. The CDR3 sequence is 14 residues long. J was trimmed by 6 bases and V by 4 bases; bases with no gene match: 4.

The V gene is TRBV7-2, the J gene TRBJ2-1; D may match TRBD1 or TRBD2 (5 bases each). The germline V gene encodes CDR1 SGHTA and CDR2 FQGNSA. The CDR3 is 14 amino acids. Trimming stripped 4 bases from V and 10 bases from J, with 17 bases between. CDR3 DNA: TGTGCCAGCAGCTGGAGTCCCGGGACCGGGGAGCAGTTCTTC. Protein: CASSWSPGTGEQFF.

The CDR3 reads CASSEGSGDTQYF. CDR3 nucleotide sequence: TGTGCCAGCAGTGAAGGCAGCGGCGATACGCAGTATTTT. This chain links TRBV6-1 with TRBJ2-3; possibly TRBD2 for D (5 bases). Trimming took 1 base from V and 6 from J, leaving 8 bases between them. This CDR3 is 13 amino acids long. Germline V gene data show CDR1 as MNHNS and CDR2 as SASEGT.

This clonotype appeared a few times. The CDR3 DNA is TGTGCCAGCAGTTACGGAGTTCGGAAAGAGCAGTACTTC. This sequence encodes CASSYGVRKEQYF. The V gene is TRBV6-2 or TRBV6-3, the J gene TRBJ2-7, with D hard to call. The V gene lost 2 bases and the J gene lost 7 bases, with 12 bases spanning the gap. Germline CDR1 and CDR2: MNHEY and SVGEGT. This CDR3 contains 13 residues.

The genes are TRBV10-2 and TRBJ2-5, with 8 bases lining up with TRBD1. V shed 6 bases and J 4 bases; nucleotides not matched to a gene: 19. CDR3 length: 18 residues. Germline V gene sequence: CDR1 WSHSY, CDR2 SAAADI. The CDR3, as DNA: TGCGCCAGCAGCAGGGGGCGGTGGGTGGCAAGTACCGGAGAGACCCAGTACTTC. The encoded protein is CASSRGRWVASTGETQYF.

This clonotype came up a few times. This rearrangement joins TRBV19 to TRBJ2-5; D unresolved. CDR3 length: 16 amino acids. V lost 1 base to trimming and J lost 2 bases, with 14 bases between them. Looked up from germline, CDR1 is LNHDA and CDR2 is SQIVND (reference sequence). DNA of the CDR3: TGTGCCAGTAGTATAGTGGCTCGACAAAGTCAAGAGACCCAGTACTTC. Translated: CASSIVARQSQETQYF.

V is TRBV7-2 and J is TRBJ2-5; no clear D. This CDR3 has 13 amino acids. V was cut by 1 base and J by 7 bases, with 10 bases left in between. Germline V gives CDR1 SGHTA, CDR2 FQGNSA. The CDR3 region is CASSLGAMGTQYF. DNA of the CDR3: TGTGCCAGCAGCTTAGGGGCCATGGGGACCCAGTACTTC.

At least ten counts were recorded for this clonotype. CDR3 nucleotide sequence: TGCAGTGCTAGAGATCGGGCGGGACCATCCTACAATGAGCAGTTCTTC. It is translated as CSARDRAGPSYNEQFF. The genes are TRBV20-1 and TRBJ2-1; D possibly corresponds to TRBD2 (6 bases). The germline V and J ends were trimmed by 0 bases and 1 base, with 13 bases remaining between them. This CDR3 has 16 amino acids. CDR1 and CDR2 (germline): DFQATT, SNEGSKA (reference sequence).

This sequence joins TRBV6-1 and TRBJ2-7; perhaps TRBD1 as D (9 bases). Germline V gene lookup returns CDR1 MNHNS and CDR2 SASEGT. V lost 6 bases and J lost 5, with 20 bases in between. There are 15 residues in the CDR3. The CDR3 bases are TGTGCCAGCAGCGGGGGGGACAGGGTGAAAGACGAGCAGTACTTC. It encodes CASSGGDRVKDEQYF.

The CDR3 here is CASSPGPLYGYTF. Written as DNA, the CDR3 is TGTGCCAGCAGTCCGGGCCCTCTCTATGGCTACACCTTC. The chain employs TRBV12-3 or TRBV12-4 and TRBJ1-2; D is ambiguous. The CDR3 is made up of 13 amino acids. With 5 bases removed from V and 4 bases from J, the gap between germline ends came to 11 bases.

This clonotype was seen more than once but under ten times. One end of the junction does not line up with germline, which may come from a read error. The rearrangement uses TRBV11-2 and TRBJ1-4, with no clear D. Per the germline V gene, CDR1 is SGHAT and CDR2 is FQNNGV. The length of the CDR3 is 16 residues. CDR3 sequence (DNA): TGTGCCAGCAGCTTAATTCTAGGCGCAACTAATGAGAAACTGTTTTTT. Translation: CASSLILGATNEKLFF.

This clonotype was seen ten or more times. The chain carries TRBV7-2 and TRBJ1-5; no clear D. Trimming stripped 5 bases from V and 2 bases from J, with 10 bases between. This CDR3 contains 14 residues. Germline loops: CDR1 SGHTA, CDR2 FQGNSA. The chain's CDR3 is CASSQRGGNQPQHF. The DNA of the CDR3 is TGTGCCAGCAGCCAGCGCGGTGGCAATCAGCCCCAGCATTTT.

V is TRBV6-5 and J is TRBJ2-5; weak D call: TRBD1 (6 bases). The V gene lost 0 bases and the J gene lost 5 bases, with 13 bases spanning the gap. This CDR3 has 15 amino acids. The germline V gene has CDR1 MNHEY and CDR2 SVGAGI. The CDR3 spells CASSYSAGDGETQYF. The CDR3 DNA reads TGTGCCAGCAGTTACTCGGCAGGGGACGGGGAGACCCAGTACTTC.

The CDR3 bases are TGTGCCACCAGCAGGGACAGGGGTACCTACGAGCAGTACTTC. The encoded protein is CATSRDRGTYEQYF. The chain combines TRBV15 with TRBJ2-7; TRBD1 matches 9 bases. This CDR3 is built from 14 residues. Germline V gene data show CDR1 as LNHNV and CDR2 as YYDKDF (reference sequence). Germline trimming cut 3 bases from V and 2 bases from J; bases unmatched to any gene: 2.

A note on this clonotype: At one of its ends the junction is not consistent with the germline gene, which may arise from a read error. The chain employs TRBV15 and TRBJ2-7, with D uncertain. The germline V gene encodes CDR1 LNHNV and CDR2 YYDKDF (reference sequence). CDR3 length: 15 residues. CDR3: CATSSARPITYDQYF. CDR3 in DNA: TGTGCCACCAGCAGTGCCAGGCCTATAACCTACGACCAGTACTTC.

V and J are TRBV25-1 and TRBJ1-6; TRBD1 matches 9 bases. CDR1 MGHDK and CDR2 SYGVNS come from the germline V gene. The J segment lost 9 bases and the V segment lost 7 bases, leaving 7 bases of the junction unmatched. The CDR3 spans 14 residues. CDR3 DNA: TGTGCCAGCAAGACCACAGGGGGCAGTTCACCCCTCCACTTT. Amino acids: CASKTTGGSSPLHF.

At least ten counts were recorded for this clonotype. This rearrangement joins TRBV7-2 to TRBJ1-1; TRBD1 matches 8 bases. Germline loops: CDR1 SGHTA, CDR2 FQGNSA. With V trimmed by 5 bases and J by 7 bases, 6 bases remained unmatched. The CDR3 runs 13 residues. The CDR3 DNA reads TGTGCCAGCAGCGAAGACAGGGGTAGTGAAGCTTTCTTT. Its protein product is CASSEDRGSEAFF. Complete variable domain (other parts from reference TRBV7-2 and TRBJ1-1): GAGVSQSPSNKVTEKGKDVELRCDPISGHTALYWYRQSLGQGLEFLIYFQGNSAPDKSGLPSDRFSAERTGGSVSTLTIQRTQQEDSAVYLCASSEDRGSEAFFGQGTRLTVV.

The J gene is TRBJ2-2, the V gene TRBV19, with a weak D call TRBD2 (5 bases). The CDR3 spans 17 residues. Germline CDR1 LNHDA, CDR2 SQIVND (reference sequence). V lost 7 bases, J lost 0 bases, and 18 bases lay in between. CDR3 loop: CASTRGPGTANTGELFF. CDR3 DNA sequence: TGTGCCAGTACCCGGGGTCCCGGAACGGCGAACACCGGGGAGCTGTTTTTT.